Presented here are 26 T cell receptor beta chains from one specimen sequenced in a study of regulatory T cells in long-lasting Graves disease. The authors built TCR beta libraries using iRepertoire HTBI primers and Arm-PCR of CDR3 regions. MiXCR, run by TCRdb on the multiplex PCR reads, gives a single entry per CDR3 protein. The table lists 350,000 to 500,000 distinct CDR3 sequences, 11% to 15% of them singletons, with about a sixth in the top ten. The time point was: newly diagnosed GD, antithyroid drugs for less than 3 months. After RNA was extracted from PBMCs, the TCR library was made from it. These data also featured in a second study, about T cells in Graves' hyperthyroidism and ophthalmopathy.

This material consisted of peripheral blood mononuclear cells (PBMCs), taken at new diagnosis, from a patient treated with antithyroid drugs. These receptors came from a woman aged 50 to 60 with Graves disease.

On this clonotype itself: A much larger clone differs from this one at a single base, so this may be a read error. The final CDR3 position lacks the conserved phenylalanine or tryptophan, pointing to a likely read error. The rearrangement joins TRBV12-3 or TRBV12-4 to TRBJ1-5; the D gene is possibly TRBD1 (6 bases). The V end was cut by 6 bases, the J end by 1 base, with 7 bases between. This CDR3 contains 13 residues. This CDR3 reads CASSGQSNQPQHS. The CDR3 DNA reads as TGTGCCAGCAGCGGACAGAGCAATCAGCCCCAGCATTCT.

The chain carries TRBV7-3 and TRBJ2-7; 7 nucleotides agree with TRBD2. The CDR3 totals 17 residues. V was clipped by 5 bases and J by 4 bases; unmatched bases: 17. Germline CDR1 SGHTA, CDR2 FQGTGA. Here the CDR3 DNA reads TGTGCCAGCAGCCAAGGAGTGGTCAAGCGGGACTCTTACGAGCAGTACTTC. Translated: CASSQGVVKRDSYEQYF. Full variable domain (remainder filled in from reference TRBV7-3 and TRBJ2-7): GAGVSQTPSNKVTEKGKYVELRCDPISGHTALYWYRQSLGQGPEFLIYFQGTGAADDSGLPNDRFFAVRPEGSVSTLKIQRTERGDSAVYLCASSQGVVKRDSYEQYFGPGTRLTVT.

The V gene is TRBV9, the J gene TRBJ1-1; 8 positions agree with TRBD1. CDR3 length equals 15 residues. The V gene's germline CDR1 is SGDLS and CDR2 YYNGEE. After removal of 3 bases from V and 2 bases from J, the junction contained 6 bases not matched to a gene. CDR3 coding DNA: TGTGCCAGCAGCGCCCGGGACAGGATAAACACTGAAGCTTTCTTT. Translated: CASSARDRINTEAFF.

This clonotype was observed at least ten times. The chain employs TRBV20-1 and TRBJ2-3; D unclear. Deletions cut 0 bases from V and 1 base from J, with 11 bases between. This CDR3 contains 15 residues. CDR1 and CDR2 from the germline V gene are DFQATT and SNEGSKA (reference sequence). The CDR3 reads CSARESGRRTDTQYF. DNA of the CDR3: TGCAGTGCTAGAGAATCCGGGCGTCGCACAGATACGCAGTATTTT.

The J gene is TRBJ2-2, the V gene TRBV7-6; 9 bases map to TRBD1. This CDR3 has 18 amino acids. Trimming cost V 1 base and J 1 base; bases outside gene matches: 7. Germline-derived CDR1 and CDR2 are SGHVS and FNYEAQ. CDR3: CASSLGSPGQGNTGELFF. CDR3 coding DNA: TGTGCCAGCAGCTTAGGGTCTCCGGGACAGGGGAACACCGGGGAGCTGTTTTTT. The entire variable domain, with the rest obtained from reference TRBV7-6 and TRBJ2-2, is as follows: GAGVSQSPRYKVTKRGQDVALRCDPISGHVSLYWYRQALGQGPEFLTYFNYEAQQDKSGLPNDRFSAERPEGSISTLTIQRTEQRDSAMYRCASSLGSPGQGNTGELFFGEGSRLTVL.

Ten or more counts support this clonotype. The rearrangement links TRBV7-9 to TRBJ2-1; D possibly corresponds to TRBD1 (6 bases). The germline gives CDR1 SEHNR, CDR2 FQNEAQ (reference sequence). V was clipped by 3 bases and J by 6 bases, with 15 bases between them. This CDR3 spans 15 amino acids. CDR3: CASSFPTGSGNEQFF. CDR3 nucleotide sequence: TGTGCCAGCAGCTTCCCCACAGGGTCGGGCAATGAGCAGTTCTTC.

This clonotype was seen a handful of times. The chain uses TRBV27 and TRBJ2-3; a weak D match, TRBD2 (6 bases). CDR1 MNHEY and CDR2 SMNVEV come from the germline V gene (reference sequence). The CDR3 is 14 residues long. Trimming removed 7 bases from V and 5 bases from J, with 16 bases in between. In DNA form, the CDR3 reads TGTGCCAGCACCAGGACGGGAGAATTAGATACGCAGTATTTT. Translated, it gives CASTRTGELDTQYF.

The J gene is TRBJ2-5, the V gene TRBV6-2 or TRBV6-3; 9 bases map to TRBD2. The closer fit of TRBJ2-1 to the DNA end suggests the J call may be wrong. This CDR3 has 16 amino acids. Germline CDR1 is MNHEY and CDR2 is SVGEGT. CDR3 loop: CASSPQGGRAYNEQFF. CDR3 nucleotide sequence: TGTGCCAGCAGCCCCCAAGGCGGGAGGGCCTACAATGAGCAGTTCTTC.

This clonotype was counted between two and nine times. The CDR3 loop is CASRLGAGETQYF. In nucleotides, the CDR3 is TGTGCCAGCAGACTGGGCGCGGGAGAGACCCAGTACTTC. J is TRBJ2-5 and V is TRBV5-8; tentatively, D is TRBD2 (5 bases). CDR1 is SGHTS and CDR2 is YDEGEE in the germline V gene. This CDR3 has 13 amino acids. Trimming took 5 bases from V and 4 from J, leaving 12 bases between them.

This clonotype was counted at least ten times. V usage is TRBV7-3 and J usage is TRBJ2-1; tentative D call: TRBD2 (5 bases). This CDR3 has 17 amino acids. Trimming stripped 1 base from V and 2 bases from J, with 15 bases between. Looked up from germline, CDR1 is SGHTA and CDR2 is FQGTGA. The CDR3 DNA follows: TGTGCCAGCAGCTTAAGTGGGAGTTTATATGCCTACAATGAGCAGTTCTTC. Its protein product is CASSLSGSLYAYNEQFF.

This clonotype was counted only a few times. This sequence joins TRBV5-1 and TRBJ1-6, with D perhaps TRBD1 (5 bases). The CDR3 spans 16 residues. The V gene's germline CDR1 is SGHRS and CDR2 YFSETQ. With 2 bases removed from V and 2 bases from J, the gap between germline ends came to 11 bases. The CDR3 loop reads CASSLEGTAYNSPLHF. The DNA for the CDR3 is TGCGCCAGCAGCTTAGAAGGGACGGCCTATAATTCACCCCTCCACTTT.

This clonotype was counted many times. This chain's CDR3 is CASNLGLYNEQFF. The CDR3 DNA reads TGTGCCAGCAACCTGGGACTTTACAATGAGCAGTTCTTC. The chain employs TRBV2 and TRBJ2-1; D might be TRBD2 (6 bases). The CDR3 covers 13 residues. V was cut by 7 bases and J by 4 bases, with 11 bases left in between. CDR1 and CDR2 (germline): SNHLY, FYNNEI.

This clonotype occurred a few times. V usage is TRBV10-3 and J usage is TRBJ2-1, with D maybe TRBD2 (5 bases). This CDR3 has 15 amino acids. V was pared by 4 bases and J by 0 bases, with 10 bases between. Germline CDR1 is ENHRY and CDR2 is SYGVKD. CDR3 in amino acids: CAISGGETSYNEQFF. Written as DNA, the CDR3 is TGTGCCATCAGTGGGGGAGAAACCTCCTACAATGAGCAGTTCTTC.

This clonotype was counted at least ten times. The V and J genes are TRBV30 and TRBJ2-1; 8 bases map to TRBD2. This CDR3 comprises 14 residues. The germline gives CDR1 GTSNPN, CDR2 SVGIG (reference sequence). Losses at the gene ends were 5 bases for V and 7 bases for J; bases not matched to a gene: 10. This CDR3 reads CAWEGGAGDNEQFF. The DNA of the CDR3 is TGTGCCTGGGAGGGCGGAGCGGGAGATAATGAGCAGTTCTTC.

A few counts support this clonotype. The chain joins TRBV30 to TRBJ1-4; D is ambiguous. The germline V and J ends were trimmed by 3 bases and 7 bases, with 21 bases remaining between them. Germline CDR1 GTSNPN, CDR2 SVGIG (reference sequence). The CDR3 covers 16 residues. Here the CDR3 DNA reads TGTGCCTGGAGGCCTCGGGCGGCGGTCGGTAGTGAAAAACTGTTTTTT. Protein: CAWRPRAAVGSEKLFF.

This clonotype was recorded many times. The rearrangement joins TRBV11-2 to TRBJ2-3; D is undetermined. Germline V lookup: CDR1 SGHAT, CDR2 FQNNGV. The CDR3 runs to 15 residues. Trimming pared 5 bases from V and 0 bases from J, leaving 12 bases between. This CDR3 is CASSRNPDSTDTQYF. The CDR3 DNA follows: TGTGCCAGCAGCCGTAATCCGGACAGCACAGATACGCAGTATTTT.

This clonotype came up a few times. This chain links TRBV3-1 with TRBJ2-2, with D unresolved. V was clipped by 1 base and J by 6 bases, with 6 bases between them. CDR3 length equals 13 residues. Germline-derived CDR1 and CDR2 are LGHDT and YNNKEL (reference sequence). The CDR3 DNA follows: TGTGCCAGCAGCCAAGTGGCGGCCGGGGAGCTGTTTTTT. Translation: CASSQVAAGELFF.

The chain has TRBV5-1 and TRBJ2-2, with 7 bases that match TRBD2. From germline, CDR1 is SGHRS and CDR2 YFSETQ. The CDR3 spans 15 residues. V lost 0 bases, J lost 4 bases, and 3 bases stayed unmatched. CDR3 DNA: TGCGCCAGCAGCTTGGAGGCGGGAGCCACCGGGGAGCTGTTTTTT. This codes for CASSLEAGATGELFF.

This clonotype was detected a few times. This sequence joins TRBV18 and TRBJ1-2; 9 bases line up with TRBD1. Germline values: CDR1 KGHSH, CDR2 LQKENI. This CDR3 is built from 17 residues. The V gene end was trimmed by 3 bases and the J gene end by 4 bases; junction bases not matched to a gene: 12. CDR3: CASSPQPTGGVGYGYTF. CDR3 in DNA: TGTGCCAGCTCACCGCAACCGACAGGGGGAGTTGGCTATGGCTACACCTTC.

Many counts were recorded for this clonotype. The chain has TRBV12-3 or TRBV12-4 and TRBJ2-7, with 10 bases lining up with TRBD2. The ends lost 5 bases at V and 6 bases at J; junction bases unmatched: 10. This CDR3 contains 15 residues. The CDR3 sequence is CASSPKAGGPGEQYF. The DNA for the CDR3 is TGTGCCAGCAGTCCAAAAGCGGGAGGGCCGGGCGAGCAGTACTTC.

This clonotype was seen many times. The V call is TRBV24-1, the J call TRBJ1-1; no clear D. The germline CDR1 and CDR2 sequences are KGHDR and SFDVKD. With 5 bases removed from V and 0 bases from J, the gap between germline ends came to 3 bases. The CDR3 covers 12 residues. Here the CDR3 reads CATSVVNTEAFF. DNA for the CDR3: TGTGCCACCAGTGTTGTGAACACTGAAGCTTTCTTT.

The sample holds many counts of this clonotype. The chain joins TRBV24-1 to TRBJ2-3, with 10 bases lining up with TRBD2. Germline values: CDR1 KGHDR, CDR2 SFDVKD. V trimming: 0 bases; J trimming: 5 bases; junction bases outside the gene matches: 1. This CDR3 is built from 15 residues. This CDR3 is CATSDLRLAGDTQYF. Here the CDR3 DNA reads TGTGCCACCAGTGATTTGCGACTAGCGGGAGATACGCAGTATTTT.

This clonotype was seen only once. The V and J genes are TRBV28 and TRBJ2-5; unclear D gene. V dropped 6 bases and J dropped 4 bases, with 12 bases sitting between them. The CDR3 runs 13 residues. Per germline, CDR1 MDHEN and CDR2 SYDVKM. The CDR3 sequence is CASSPGYRETQYF. CDR3 DNA sequence: TGTGCCAGCAGCCCTGGGTACCGAGAGACCCAGTACTTC.

As regards this clonotype: A much larger clone is a single base away; this may be a read error. Given the absence of the conserved phenylalanine or tryptophan at the CDR3 end, a read error is likely. This chain connects TRBV5-1 to TRBJ2-3; D remains unclear. V was pared by 6 bases and J by 0 bases, with 11 bases between. From germline, CDR1 is SGHRS and CDR2 YFSETQ. The CDR3 loop spans 14 amino acids. CDR3 protein: CASMADTSTDTQYL. The CDR3 DNA is TGCGCCAGCATGGCGGATACTAGCACAGATACGCAGTATCTT.

The rearrangement uses TRBV12-3 or TRBV12-4 and TRBJ2-2; TRBD2 might be the D (6 bases). CDR3 length: 13 residues. Trimming pared 7 bases from V and 4 bases from J, leaving 10 bases between. The CDR3 DNA is TGTGCCAGCACCTTTAGCGGCACCGGGGAGCTGTTTTTT. This codes for CASTFSGTGELFF.

This clonotype was observed at least ten times. The rearrangement joins TRBV7-9 to TRBJ2-1; D is possibly TRBD2 (5 bases). Trimming removed 3 bases from V and 3 bases from J, with 12 bases in between. Germline CDR1 and CDR2: SEHNR and FQNEAQ (reference sequence). This CDR3 comprises 15 residues. This CDR3 is CASSLRAGFYNEQFF. For the CDR3, the DNA is TGTGCCAGCAGCTTGAGGGCGGGTTTCTACAATGAGCAGTTCTTC.